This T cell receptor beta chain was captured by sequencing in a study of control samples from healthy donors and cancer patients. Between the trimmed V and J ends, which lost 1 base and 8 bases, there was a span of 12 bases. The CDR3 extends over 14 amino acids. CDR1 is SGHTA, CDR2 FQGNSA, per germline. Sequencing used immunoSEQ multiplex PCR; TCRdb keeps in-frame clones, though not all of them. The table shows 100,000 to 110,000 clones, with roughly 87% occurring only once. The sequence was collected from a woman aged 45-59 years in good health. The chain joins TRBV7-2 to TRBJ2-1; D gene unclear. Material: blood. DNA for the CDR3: TGTGCCAGCAGCTTAGGGGGTTCACAGCATGAGCAGTTCTTC. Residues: CASSLGGSQHEQFF. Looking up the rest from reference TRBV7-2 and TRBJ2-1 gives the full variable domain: GAGVSQSPSNKVTEKGKDVELRCDPISGHTALYWYRQSLGQGLEFLIYFQGNSAPDKSGLPSDRFSAERTGGSVSTLTIQRTQQEDSAVYLCASSLGGSQHEQFFGPGTRLTVL.